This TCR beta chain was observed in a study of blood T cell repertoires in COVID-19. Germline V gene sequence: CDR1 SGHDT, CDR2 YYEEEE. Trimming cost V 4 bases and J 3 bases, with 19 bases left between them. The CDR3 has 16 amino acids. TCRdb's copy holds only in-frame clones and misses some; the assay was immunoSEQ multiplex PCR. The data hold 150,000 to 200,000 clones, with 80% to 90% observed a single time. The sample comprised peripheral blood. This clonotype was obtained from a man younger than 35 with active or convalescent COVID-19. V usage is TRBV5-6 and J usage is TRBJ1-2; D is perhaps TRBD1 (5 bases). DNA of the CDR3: TGTGCCAGCAGCGGGGTGGGGATGCAGGGATACTATGGCTACACCTTC. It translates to CASSGVGMQGYYGYTF. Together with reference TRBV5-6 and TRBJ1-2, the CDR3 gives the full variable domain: DAGVTQSPTHLIKTRGQQVTLRCSPKSGHDTVSWYQQALGQGPQFIFQYYEEEERQRGNFPDRFSGHQFPNYSSELNVNALLLGDSALYLCASSGVGMQGYYGYTFGSGTRLTVV.